The T cell receptor (beta chain) under discussion was sequenced for a study of blood T cell repertoires in COVID-19. The CDR3 is made up of 16 amino acids. The V and J ends lost 1 base and 7 bases, in that order; junction bases with no gene match: 5. Per the germline V gene, CDR1 is KGHSH and CDR2 is LQKENI. Repertoires were generated with immunoSEQ multiplex PCR, while TCRdb's copy carries only in-frame clones and drops some. This sample has roughly 500,000 clones, with more than 85% found just once. V and J are TRBV18 and TRBJ2-2, with TRBD1 matching 11 bases. The sequenced sample consisted of PBMCs or T cells enriched from blood (not recorded which). This sequence originates from a woman in her sixties or seventies who had recovered from COVID-19. The CDR3 reads CASSPRGQGAGGELFF. CDR3 DNA sequence: TGTGCCAGCTCACCACGTGGACAGGGGGCAGGCGGGGAGCTGTTTTTT.